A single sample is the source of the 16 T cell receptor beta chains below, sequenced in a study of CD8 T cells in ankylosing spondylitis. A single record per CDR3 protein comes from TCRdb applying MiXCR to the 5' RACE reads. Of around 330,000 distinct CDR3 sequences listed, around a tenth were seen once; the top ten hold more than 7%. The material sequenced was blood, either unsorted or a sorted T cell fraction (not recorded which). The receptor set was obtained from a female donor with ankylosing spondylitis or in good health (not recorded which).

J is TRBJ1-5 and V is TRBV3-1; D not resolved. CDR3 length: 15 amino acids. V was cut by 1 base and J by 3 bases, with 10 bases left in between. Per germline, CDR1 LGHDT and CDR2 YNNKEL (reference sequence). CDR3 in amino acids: CASSQGFSPNQPQHF. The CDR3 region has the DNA TGTGCCAGCAGCCAAGGTTTCAGCCCCAATCAGCCCCAGCATTTT.

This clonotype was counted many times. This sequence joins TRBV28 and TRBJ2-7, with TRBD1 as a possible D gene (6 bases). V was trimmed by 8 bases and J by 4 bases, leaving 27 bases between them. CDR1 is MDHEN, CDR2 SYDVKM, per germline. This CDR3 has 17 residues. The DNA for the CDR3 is TGTGCCAGCTTCCCCCTAGGGGACACACCAAAGAGGTACGAGCAGTACTTC. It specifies CASFPLGDTPKRYEQYF.

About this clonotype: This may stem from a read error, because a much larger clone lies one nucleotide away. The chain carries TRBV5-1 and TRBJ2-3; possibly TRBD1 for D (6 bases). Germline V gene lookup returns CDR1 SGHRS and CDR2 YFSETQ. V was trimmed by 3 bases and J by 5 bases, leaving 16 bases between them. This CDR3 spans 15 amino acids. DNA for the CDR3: TGCGCCAGCAGCTATGGGACATGGAAGGAAGATACGCAGTATTTT. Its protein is CASSYGTWKEDTQYF.

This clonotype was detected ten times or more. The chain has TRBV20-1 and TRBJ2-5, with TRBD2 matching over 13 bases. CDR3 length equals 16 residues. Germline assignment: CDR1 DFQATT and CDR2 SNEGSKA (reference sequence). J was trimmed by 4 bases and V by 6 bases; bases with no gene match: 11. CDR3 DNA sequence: TGCAGTGCAAACGACGAAACTAGCGGGAGGGGAGAGACCCAGTACTTC. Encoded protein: CSANDETSGRGETQYF.

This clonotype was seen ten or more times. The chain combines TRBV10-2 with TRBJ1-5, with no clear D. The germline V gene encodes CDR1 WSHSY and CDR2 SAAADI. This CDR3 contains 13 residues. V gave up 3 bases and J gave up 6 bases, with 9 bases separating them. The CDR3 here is CASSDTAFQPQHF. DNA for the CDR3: TGCGCCAGCAGTGACACAGCGTTTCAGCCCCAGCATTTT.

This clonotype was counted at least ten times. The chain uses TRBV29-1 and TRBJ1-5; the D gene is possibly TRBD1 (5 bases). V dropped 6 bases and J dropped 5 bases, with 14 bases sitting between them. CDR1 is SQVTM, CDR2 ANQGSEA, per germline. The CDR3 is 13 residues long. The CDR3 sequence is CSVALQGDQPQHF. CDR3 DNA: TGCAGCGTCGCATTACAAGGGGATCAGCCCCAGCATTTT.

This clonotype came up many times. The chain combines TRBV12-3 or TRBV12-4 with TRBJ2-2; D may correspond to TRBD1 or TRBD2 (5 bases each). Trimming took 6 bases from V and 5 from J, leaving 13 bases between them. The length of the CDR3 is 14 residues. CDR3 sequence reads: CASRPPGPTGELFF. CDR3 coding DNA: TGTGCCAGCAGACCCCCGGGACCAACCGGGGAGCTGTTTTTT.

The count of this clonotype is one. The CDR3 coding sequence is TGTGCCTGGAAGGGGACTCCCCACCCAGGGGAGCTGTTTTTT. This translates into CAWKGTPHPGELFF. V gene TRBV30 combines with J gene TRBJ2-2, with D possibly matching TRBD2 (6 bases). This CDR3 is built from 14 residues. The V gene lost 4 bases and the J gene lost 8 bases, with 17 bases spanning the gap. CDR1 is GTSNPN, CDR2 SVGIG, per germline (reference sequence).

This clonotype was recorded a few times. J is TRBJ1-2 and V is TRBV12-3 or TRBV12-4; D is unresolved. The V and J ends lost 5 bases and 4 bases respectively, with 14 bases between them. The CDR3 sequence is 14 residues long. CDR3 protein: CASSPPRRRYGYTF. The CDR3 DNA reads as TGTGCCAGCAGTCCCCCCCGCCGCCGCTATGGCTACACCTTC.

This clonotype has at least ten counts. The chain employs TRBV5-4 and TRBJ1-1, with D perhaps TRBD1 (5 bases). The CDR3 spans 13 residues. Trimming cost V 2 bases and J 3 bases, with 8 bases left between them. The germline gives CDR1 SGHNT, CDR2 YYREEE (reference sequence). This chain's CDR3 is CASSFDRDTEAFF. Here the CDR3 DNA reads TGTGCCAGCAGCTTTGACAGAGACACTGAAGCTTTCTTT.

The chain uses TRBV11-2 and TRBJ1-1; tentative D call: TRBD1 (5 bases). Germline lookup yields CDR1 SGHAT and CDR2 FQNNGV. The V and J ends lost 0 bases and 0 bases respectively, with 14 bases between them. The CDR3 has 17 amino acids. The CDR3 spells CASSLEGGGFLNTEAFF. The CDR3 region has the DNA TGTGCCAGCAGCTTAGAGGGGGGAGGGTTCTTGAACACTGAAGCTTTCTTT.

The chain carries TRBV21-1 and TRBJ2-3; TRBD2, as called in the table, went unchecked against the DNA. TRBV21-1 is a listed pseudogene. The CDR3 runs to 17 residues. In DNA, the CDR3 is TGTGCCTGTGTCGACCGATCCCTAGGCGGGAGAAGTTATACGCAGTATTTT. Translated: CACVDRSLGGRSYTQYF.

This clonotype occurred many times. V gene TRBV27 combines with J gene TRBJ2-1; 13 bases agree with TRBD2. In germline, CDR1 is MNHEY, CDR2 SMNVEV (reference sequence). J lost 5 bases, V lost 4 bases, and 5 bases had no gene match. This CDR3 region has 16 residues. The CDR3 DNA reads TGTGCCAGCAGTTCTCTAGGGACTAGCGGGGACAATGAGCAGTTCTTC. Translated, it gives CASSSLGTSGDNEQFF.

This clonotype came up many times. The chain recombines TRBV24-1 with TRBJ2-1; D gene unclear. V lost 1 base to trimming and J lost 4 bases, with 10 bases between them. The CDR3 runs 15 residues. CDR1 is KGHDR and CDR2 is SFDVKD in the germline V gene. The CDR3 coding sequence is TGTGCCACCAGTGATTTTGGCCTAGGGTACAATGAGCAGTTCTTC. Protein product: CATSDFGLGYNEQFF.

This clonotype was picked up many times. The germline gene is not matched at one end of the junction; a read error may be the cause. CDR3 in DNA: TGTGCCAGCAGCTTGGGGCCATTGAACACTGAAGCTTTCTTT. Its protein is CASSLGPLNTEAFF. This chain connects TRBV5-1 to TRBJ1-1; D perhaps matches TRBD1 (5 bases). The V gene's germline CDR1 is SGHRS and CDR2 YFSETQ. CDR3 length: 14 residues.

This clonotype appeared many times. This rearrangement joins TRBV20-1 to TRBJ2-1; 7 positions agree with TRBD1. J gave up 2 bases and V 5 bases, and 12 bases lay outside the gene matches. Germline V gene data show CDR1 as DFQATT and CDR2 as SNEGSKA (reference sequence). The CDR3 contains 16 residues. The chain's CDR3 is CSALDRSFYAYNEQFF. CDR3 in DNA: TGCAGTGCTTTGGACAGGTCGTTCTACGCCTACAATGAGCAGTTCTTC.